This entry describes one T cell receptor (beta chain). Trimming cost V 7 bases and J 4 bases, with 20 bases left between them. Germline CDR1 and CDR2: MDHEN and SYDVKM. This CDR3 has 16 residues. This sample stems from a study of blood T cell repertoires in COVID-19. Study background: Whether acute or convalescent, the COVID-19 samples came from the United States, Italy and Spain.

Sequencing was performed with immunoSEQ multiplex PCR; in TCRdb, only in-frame clones are kept and a portion is missing. Found here are some 270,000 clones, around 85% of them singletons; the top ten hold 8% to 13%. This clonotype originated in a woman between 65 and 79 years old with acute or convalescent COVID-19. The sequencing input was peripheral blood. The V call is TRBV28, the J call TRBJ1-5, with D tentatively TRBD1 (5 bases). CDR3 amino acids: CASNLWASGGNQPQHF. CDR3 bases: TGTGCCAGCAACCTCTGGGCCTCGGGGGGAAATCAGCCCCAGCATTTT.